The entry that follows covers one T cell receptor beta chain sequence. Antigen: not known. This entry belongs to a study of shared clonotypes between healthy human individuals. Study results and limitations: Against clonotypes common to all four donors, non-shared ones had lower generation probabilities. The small donor group covered limited genetic and exposure diversity.

Running of the assay took place at deep level. TCRdb's copy holds only in-frame clones and misses some; the assay was immunoSEQ multiplex PCR. Found here are millions of clones, roughly 95% of them singletons; the top ten hold 0.13%. The germline V and J ends were trimmed by 2 bases and 5 bases, with 20 bases remaining between them. Germline-derived CDR1 and CDR2 are MGHRA and YSYEKL. The CDR3 loop spans 17 amino acids. The TCR sequence derives from a man between 18 and 29 years old in good health. V is TRBV4-1 and J is TRBJ2-3; tentative D call: TRBD1 (6 bases). The specimen was naive CD4+ T cells sorted from blood. The subset denotes: CD45RA+ positively selected. The CDR3 sequence: CASSQYSQGQSRDTQYF. The DNA of the CDR3 is TGCGCCAGCAGCCAATACTCGCAAGGACAGTCCCGAGATACGCAGTATTTT.